The T cell receptor (beta chain) under discussion was sequenced for a study of blood T cell repertoires in COVID-19. Looking at the study overall: Sources were T cells, B-cell-depleted T cells, or PBMCs; the material itself was cDNA or gDNA.

The repertoire was sequenced with immunoSEQ multiplex PCR; TCRdb's copy has only in-frame clones and lacks some. The sample has around 150,000 clones, about 80% seen once; the top ten hold about 3.7%. Participants' reported clinical history set cohort assignment. Recovered status in Cohort 3 required two negative PCRs, clearance, or symptom resolution. V lost 2 bases and J lost 7, with 12 bases in between. Germline V gives CDR1 SEHNR, CDR2 FQNEAQ (reference sequence). The CDR3 length is 14 residues. This clonotype originated in a woman aged 55-70 years who had recovered from COVID-19. The chain uses TRBV7-9 and TRBJ2-1, with TRBD2 as a possible D gene (7 bases). Sequencing input: PBMCs or T cells enriched from blood (not recorded which). The CDR3 here is CASSLLGGANEQFF. CDR3 nucleotide sequence: TGTGCCAGCAGCTTATTAGGGGGGGCGAATGAGCAGTTCTTC.